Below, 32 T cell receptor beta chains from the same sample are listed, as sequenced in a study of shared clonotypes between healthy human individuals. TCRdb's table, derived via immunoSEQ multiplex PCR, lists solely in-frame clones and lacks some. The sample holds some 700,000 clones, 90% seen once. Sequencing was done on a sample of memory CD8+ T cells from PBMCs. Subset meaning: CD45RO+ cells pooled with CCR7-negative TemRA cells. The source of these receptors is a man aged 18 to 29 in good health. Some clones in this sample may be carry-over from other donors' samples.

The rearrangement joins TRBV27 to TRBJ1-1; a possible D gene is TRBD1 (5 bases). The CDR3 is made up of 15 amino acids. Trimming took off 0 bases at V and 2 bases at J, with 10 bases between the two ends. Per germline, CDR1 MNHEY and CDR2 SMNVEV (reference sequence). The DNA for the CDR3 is TGTGCCAGCAGTTTATCCCTCAGGGACAACACTGAAGCTTTCTTT. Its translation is CASSLSLRDNTEAFF.

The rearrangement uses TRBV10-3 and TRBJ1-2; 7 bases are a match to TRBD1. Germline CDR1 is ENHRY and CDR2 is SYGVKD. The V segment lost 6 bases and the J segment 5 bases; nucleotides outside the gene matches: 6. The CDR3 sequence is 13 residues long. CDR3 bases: TGTGCCATCAGCCTGGACAGGATGTATGGCTACACCTTC. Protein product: CAISLDRMYGYTF.

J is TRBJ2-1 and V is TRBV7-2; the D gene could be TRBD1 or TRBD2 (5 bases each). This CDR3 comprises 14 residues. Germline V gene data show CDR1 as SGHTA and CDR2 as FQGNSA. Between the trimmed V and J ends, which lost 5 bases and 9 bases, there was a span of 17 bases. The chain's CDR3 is CASSRDQALGEQFF. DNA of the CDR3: TGTGCCAGCAGCCGGGACCAGGCGTTGGGTGAGCAGTTCTTC.

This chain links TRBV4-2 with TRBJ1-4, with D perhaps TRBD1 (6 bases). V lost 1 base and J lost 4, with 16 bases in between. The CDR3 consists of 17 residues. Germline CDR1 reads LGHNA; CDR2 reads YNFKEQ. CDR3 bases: TGTGCCAGCAGCCAAGCTTTGATTGGACAGAGTAATGAAAAACTGTTTTTT. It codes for CASSQALIGQSNEKLFF.

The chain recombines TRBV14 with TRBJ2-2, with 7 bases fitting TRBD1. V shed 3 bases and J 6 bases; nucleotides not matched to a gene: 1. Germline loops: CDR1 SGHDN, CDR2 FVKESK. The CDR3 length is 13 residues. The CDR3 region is CASSQQGAGELFF. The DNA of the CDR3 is TGTGCCAGCAGCCAGCAGGGGGCCGGGGAGCTGTTTTTT. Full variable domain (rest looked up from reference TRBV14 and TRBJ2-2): EAGVTQFPSHSVIEKGQTVTLRCDPISGHDNLYWYRRVMGKEIKFLLHFVKESKQDESGMPNNRFLAERTGGTYSTLKVQPAELEDSGVYFCASSQQGAGELFFGEGSRLTVL.

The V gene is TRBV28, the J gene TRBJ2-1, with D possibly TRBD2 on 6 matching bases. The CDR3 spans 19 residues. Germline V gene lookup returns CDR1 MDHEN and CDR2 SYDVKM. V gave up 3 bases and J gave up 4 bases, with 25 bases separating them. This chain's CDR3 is CASSFIFTPDYQRYNEQFF. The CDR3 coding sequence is TGTGCCAGCAGTTTTATTTTTACCCCGGACTACCAGCGATACAATGAGCAGTTCTTC.

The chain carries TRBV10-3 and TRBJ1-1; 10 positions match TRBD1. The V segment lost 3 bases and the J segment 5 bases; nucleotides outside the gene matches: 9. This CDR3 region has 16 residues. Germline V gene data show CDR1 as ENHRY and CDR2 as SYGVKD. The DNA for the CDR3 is TGTGCCATCAGTGACCGGGACAGGGGTGCTTATACTGAAGCTTTCTTT. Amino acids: CAISDRDRGAYTEAFF.

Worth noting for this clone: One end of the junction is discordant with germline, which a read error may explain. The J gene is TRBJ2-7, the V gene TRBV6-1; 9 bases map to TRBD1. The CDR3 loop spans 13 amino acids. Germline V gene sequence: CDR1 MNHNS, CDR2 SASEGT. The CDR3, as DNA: TGTGCCAGCAGTGAACTTTGGGACAGGGAGCCGTACTTC. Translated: CASSELWDREPYF.

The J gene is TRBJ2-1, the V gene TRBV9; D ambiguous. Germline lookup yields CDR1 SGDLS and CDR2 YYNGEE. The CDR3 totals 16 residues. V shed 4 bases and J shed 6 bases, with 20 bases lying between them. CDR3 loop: CASSPISRIPPNEQFF. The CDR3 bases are TGTGCCAGCAGCCCGATTTCTCGAATTCCCCCCAATGAGCAGTTCTTC.

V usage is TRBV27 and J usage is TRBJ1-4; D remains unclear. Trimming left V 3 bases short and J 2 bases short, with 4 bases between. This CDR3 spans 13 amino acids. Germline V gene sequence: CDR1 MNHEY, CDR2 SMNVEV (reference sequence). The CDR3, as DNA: TGTGCCAGCAGTTTGGTTACTAATGAAAAACTGTTTTTT. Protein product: CASSLVTNEKLFF.

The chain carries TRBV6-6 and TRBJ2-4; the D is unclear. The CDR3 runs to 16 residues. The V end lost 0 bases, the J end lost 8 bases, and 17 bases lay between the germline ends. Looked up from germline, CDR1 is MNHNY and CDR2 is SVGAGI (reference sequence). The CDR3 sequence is CASSYSSLVANDIQYF. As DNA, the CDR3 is TGTGCCAGCAGTTACTCGAGTCTAGTGGCAAATGACATTCAGTACTTC.

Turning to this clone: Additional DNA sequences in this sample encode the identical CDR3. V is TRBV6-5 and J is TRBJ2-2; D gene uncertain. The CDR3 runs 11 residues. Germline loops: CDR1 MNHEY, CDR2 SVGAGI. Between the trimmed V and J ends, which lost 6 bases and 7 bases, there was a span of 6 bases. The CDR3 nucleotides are TGTGCCAGCAGCCCAGGCGGGGAGCTGTTTTTT. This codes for CASSPGGELFF.

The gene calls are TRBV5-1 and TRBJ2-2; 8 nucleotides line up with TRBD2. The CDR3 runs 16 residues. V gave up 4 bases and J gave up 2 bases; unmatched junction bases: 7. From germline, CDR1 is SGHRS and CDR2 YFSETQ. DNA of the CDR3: TGCGCCAGCAGCCCGCAGCGGGGGCGCAACACCGGGGAGCTGTTTTTT. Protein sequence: CASSPQRGRNTGELFF.

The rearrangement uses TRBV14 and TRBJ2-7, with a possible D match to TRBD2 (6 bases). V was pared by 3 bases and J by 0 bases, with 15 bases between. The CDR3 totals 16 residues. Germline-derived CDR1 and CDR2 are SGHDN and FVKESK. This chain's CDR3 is CASSHSRGIDSYEQYF. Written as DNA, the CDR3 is TGTGCCAGCAGCCATTCACGCGGGATAGACTCCTACGAGCAGTACTTC.

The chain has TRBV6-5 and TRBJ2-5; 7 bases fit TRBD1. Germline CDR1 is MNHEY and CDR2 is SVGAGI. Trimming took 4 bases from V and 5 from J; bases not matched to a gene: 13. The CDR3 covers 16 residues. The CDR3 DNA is TGTGCCAGCAGTTTCACACAGGGGTCCTACGGGGAGACCCAGTACTTC. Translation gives CASSFTQGSYGETQYF.

This CDR3 reads CASSLSWSYGYTF. CDR3 coding DNA: TGTGCCAGCAGTTTATCATGGAGCTATGGCTACACCTTC. V usage is TRBV27 and J usage is TRBJ1-2, with D unresolved. V was trimmed by 0 bases and J by 4 bases, leaving 6 bases between them. CDR3 size: 13 residues. The germline CDR1 and CDR2 sequences are MNHEY and SMNVEV (reference sequence).

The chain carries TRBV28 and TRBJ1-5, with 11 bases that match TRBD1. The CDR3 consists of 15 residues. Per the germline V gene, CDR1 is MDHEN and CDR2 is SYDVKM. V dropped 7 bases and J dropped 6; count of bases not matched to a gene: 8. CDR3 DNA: TGTGCCAGCAACGCGGACAGGGGGCGTCGTCAGCCCCAGCATTTT. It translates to CASNADRGRRQPQHF.

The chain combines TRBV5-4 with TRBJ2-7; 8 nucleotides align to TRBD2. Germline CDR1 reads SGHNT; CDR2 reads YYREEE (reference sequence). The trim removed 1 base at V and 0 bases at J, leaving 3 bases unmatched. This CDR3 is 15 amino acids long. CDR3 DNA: TGTGCCAGCAGCTTGCTTACTAGCGGCTCCTACGAGCAGTACTTC. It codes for CASSLLTSGSYEQYF.

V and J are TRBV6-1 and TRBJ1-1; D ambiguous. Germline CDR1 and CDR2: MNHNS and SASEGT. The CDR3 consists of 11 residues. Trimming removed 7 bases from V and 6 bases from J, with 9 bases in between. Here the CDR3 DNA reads TGTGCCAGCATCGAGACGGCTGAAGCTTTCTTT. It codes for CASIETAEAFF.

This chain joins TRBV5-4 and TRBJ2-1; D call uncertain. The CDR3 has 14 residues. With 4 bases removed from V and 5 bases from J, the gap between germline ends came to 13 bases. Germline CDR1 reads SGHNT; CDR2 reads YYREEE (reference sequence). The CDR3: CASSPRIRDNEQFF. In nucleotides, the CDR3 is TGTGCCAGCAGCCCCCGGATCCGGGACAATGAGCAGTTCTTC. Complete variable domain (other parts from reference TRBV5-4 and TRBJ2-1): ETGVTQSPTHLIKTRGQQVTLRCSSQSGHNTVSWYQQALGQGPQFIFQYYREEENGRGNFPPRFSGLQFPNYSSELNVNALELDDSALYLCASSPRIRDNEQFFGPGTRLTVL.

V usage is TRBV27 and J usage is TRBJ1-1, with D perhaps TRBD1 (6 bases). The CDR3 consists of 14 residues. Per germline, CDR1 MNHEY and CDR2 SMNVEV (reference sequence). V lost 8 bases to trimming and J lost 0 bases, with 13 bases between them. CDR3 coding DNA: TGTGCCAGCGGGGAGACAGGAGTGAACACTGAAGCTTTCTTT. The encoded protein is CASGETGVNTEAFF.

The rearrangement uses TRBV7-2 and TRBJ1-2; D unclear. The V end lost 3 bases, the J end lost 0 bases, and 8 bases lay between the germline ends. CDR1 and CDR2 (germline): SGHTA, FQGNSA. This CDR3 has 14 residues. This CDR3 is CASSLGSPNYGYTF. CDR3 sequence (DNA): TGTGCCAGCAGCTTGGGCAGCCCTAACTATGGCTACACCTTC.

CDR3 sequence: CASSPGQTSRDTQYF. CDR3 nucleotides: TGCGCCAGCAGCCCCGGACAGACTTCTAGGGATACGCAGTATTTT. The chain couples TRBV5-1 to TRBJ2-3; a possible D gene is TRBD1 (6 bases). The V gene's germline CDR1 is SGHRS and CDR2 YFSETQ. V lost 4 bases to trimming and J lost 6 bases, with 18 bases between them. The CDR3 has 15 amino acids.

The CDR3 reads CAWSVDYLTDTQYF. For the CDR3, the DNA is TGTGCCTGGAGTGTGGACTATCTCACAGATACGCAGTATTTT. The rearrangement uses TRBV30 and TRBJ2-3, with D maybe TRBD2 (6 bases). CDR1 and CDR2 (germline): GTSNPN, SVGIG (reference sequence). Between the trimmed V and J ends, which lost 0 bases and 2 bases, there was a span of 9 bases. CDR3 length: 14 residues.

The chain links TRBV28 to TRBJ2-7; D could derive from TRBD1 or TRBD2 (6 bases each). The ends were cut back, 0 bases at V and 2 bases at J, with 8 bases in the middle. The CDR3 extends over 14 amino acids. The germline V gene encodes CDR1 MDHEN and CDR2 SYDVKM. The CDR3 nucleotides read TGTGCCAGCAGTTTATGGGAGGGGGCCTACGAGCAGTACTTC. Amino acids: CASSLWEGAYEQYF.

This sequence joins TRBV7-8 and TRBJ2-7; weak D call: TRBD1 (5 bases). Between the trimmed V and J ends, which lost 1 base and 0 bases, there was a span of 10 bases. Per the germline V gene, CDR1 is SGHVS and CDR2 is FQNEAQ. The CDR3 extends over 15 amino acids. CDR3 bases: TGTGCCAGCAGCTTAGAGGTAACAGGCTCCTACGAGCAGTACTTC. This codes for CASSLEVTGSYEQYF.

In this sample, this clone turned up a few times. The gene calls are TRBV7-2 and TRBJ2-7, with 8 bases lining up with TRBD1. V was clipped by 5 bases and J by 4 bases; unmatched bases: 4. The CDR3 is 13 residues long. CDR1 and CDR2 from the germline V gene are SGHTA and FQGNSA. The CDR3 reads CASSGQGRYEQYF. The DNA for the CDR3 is TGTGCCAGCAGCGGACAGGGTCGGTACGAGCAGTACTTC.

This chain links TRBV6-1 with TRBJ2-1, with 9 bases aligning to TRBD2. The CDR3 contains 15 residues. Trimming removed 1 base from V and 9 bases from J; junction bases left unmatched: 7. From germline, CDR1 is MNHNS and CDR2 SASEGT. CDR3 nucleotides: TGTGCCAGCAGTGAAGGAGTAGCGGGAGAGGTTGAGCAGTTCTTC. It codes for CASSEGVAGEVEQFF.

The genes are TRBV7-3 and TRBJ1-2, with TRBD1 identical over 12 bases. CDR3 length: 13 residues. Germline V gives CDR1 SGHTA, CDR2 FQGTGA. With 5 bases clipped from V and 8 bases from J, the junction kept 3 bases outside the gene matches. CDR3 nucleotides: TGTGCCAGCAGCGGGACAGGGGGCCGGGGCTACACCTTC. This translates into CASSGTGGRGYTF.

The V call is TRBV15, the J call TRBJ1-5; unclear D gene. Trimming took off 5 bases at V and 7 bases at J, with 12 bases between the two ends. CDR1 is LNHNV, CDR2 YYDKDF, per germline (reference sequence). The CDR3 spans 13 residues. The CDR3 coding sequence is TGTGCCACCAGCGATACGGTTGGGCAGCCCCAGCATTTT. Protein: CATSDTVGQPQHF. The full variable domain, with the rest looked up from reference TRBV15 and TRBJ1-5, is DAMVIQNPRYQVTQFGKPVTLSCSQTLNHNVMYWYQQKSSQAPKLLFHYYDKDFNNEADTPDNFQSRRPNTSFCFLDIRSPGLGDTAMYLCATSDTVGQPQHFGDGTRLSIL.

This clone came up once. This chain's CDR3 is CASRQGAGTEAFF. CDR3 DNA: TGTGCCAGCAGACAGGGGGCCGGGACTGAAGCTTTCTTT. The chain is built from TRBV6-1 and TRBJ1-1, with 9 nucleotides matching TRBD1. Germline CDR1 MNHNS, CDR2 SASEGT. V dropped 6 bases and J dropped 5; count of bases not matched to a gene: 4. The CDR3 has 13 residues.

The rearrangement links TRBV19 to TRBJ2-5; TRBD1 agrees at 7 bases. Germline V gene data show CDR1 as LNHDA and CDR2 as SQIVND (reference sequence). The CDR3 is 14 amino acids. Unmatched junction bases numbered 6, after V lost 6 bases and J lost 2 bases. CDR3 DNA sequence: TGTGCCAGTAGCTGGACAGGTCTGCAAGAGACCCAGTACTTC. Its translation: CASSWTGLQETQYF.